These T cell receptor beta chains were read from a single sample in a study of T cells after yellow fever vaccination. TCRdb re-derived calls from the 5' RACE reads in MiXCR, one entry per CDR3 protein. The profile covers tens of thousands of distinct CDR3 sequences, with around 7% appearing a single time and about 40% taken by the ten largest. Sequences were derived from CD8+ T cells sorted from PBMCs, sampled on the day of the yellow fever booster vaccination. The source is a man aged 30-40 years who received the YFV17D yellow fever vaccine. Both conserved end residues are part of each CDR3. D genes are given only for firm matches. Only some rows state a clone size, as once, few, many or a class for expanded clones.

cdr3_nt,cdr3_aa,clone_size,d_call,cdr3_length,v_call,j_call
TGTGCCAGCAGCTCCCGCGTCACTGACACTGAAGCTTTCTTT,CASSSRVTDTEAFF,-,-,14,TRBV7-9,TRBJ1-1
TGTGCCACCAGCAGCTTGGGACAGGGGCTTCGGGAGCAGTACTTC,CATSSLGQGLREQYF,many,TRBD1,15,TRBV15,TRBJ2-7
TGTGCCAGCAGCCTAAGGACTAGCGGAGTGGGGGCCGAGCAGTACTTC,CASSLRTSGVGAEQYF,few,TRBD2,16,TRBV7-9,TRBJ2-7
TGCAGCGTTGAACTGCTAGCGGGTGCAATAGATACGCAGTATTTT,CSVELLAGAIDTQYF,many,TRBD2,15,TRBV29-1,TRBJ2-3
TGTGCCAGCAGCCCAGGGCATCGGGACACATTCACAGATACGCAGTATTTT,CASSPGHRDTFTDTQYF,few,-,17,TRBV7-8,TRBJ2-3
TGTGCCAGCAGGACCTCTTACGAGCAGTACTTC,CASRTSYEQYF,many,-,11,TRBV28,TRBJ2-7
TGTGCCAGCAGCTCCGGACTAGCGGGCTCCTACAATGAGCAGTTCTTC,CASSSGLAGSYNEQFF,-,TRBD2,16,TRBV7-8,TRBJ2-1
TGTGCCAGCAGCTTAGTGGAGACCCAGTACTTC,CASSLVETQYF,many,-,11,TRBV7-2,TRBJ2-5
TGTGCCAGCTGCGAGTTTGTCAGAACCACTGAAGCTTTCTTT,CASCEFVRTTEAFF,-,-,14,TRBV2,TRBJ1-1
TGCGCCAGCAGCCAAGAGTCTGCGGGCTCCTACGAGCAGTACTTC,CASSQESAGSYEQYF,-,-,15,TRBV4-1,TRBJ2-7
TGTGCCAGCAGCTTAGCCAAGACTGAAGCTTTCTTT,CASSLAKTEAFF,many,-,12,TRBV7-9,TRBJ1-1
TGCAGTGCTAGAGCTACCGGGGAGCTGTTTTTT,CSARATGELFF,few,-,11,TRBV20-1,TRBJ2-2
-,CASSKVVAAGSFSVDTQYF,-,-,19,TRBV21-1,TRBJ2-3
TGTGCCAGCAGTTTAACCCACAGCGGGCCCTCCTACGAGCAGTACTTC,CASSLTHSGPSYEQYF,few,-,16,TRBV27,TRBJ2-7
TGTGCCAGCTCACCCGGACATACCTACGAGCAGTACTTC,CASSPGHTYEQYF,-,-,13,TRBV18,TRBJ2-7
TGTGCCAGCAGTTACGCTCGATCCGCGGGGATGGCCCAGTTCTTC,CASSYARSAGMAQFF,many,-,15,TRBV6-2/TRBV6-3,TRBJ2-1
TGTGCCAGCAGCCAATGGGGGGGTACGCCCTACGAGCAGTACTTC,CASSQWGGTPYEQYF,-,TRBD2,15,TRBV27,TRBJ2-7
TGTGCCAGCAGCGTAGACGGCATGAACACTGAAGCTTTCTTT,CASSVDGMNTEAFF,-,-,14,TRBV9,TRBJ1-1
TGCAGTGCTTCCGGGACTAGCGGGTACGAGCAGTACTTC,CSASGTSGYEQYF,-,TRBD2,13,TRBV20-1,TRBJ2-7
TGTGCCAGCGGGGGCAGCTACGAGCAGTACTTC,CASGGSYEQYF,few,-,11,TRBV6-5,TRBJ2-7
TGTGCCAGCAGCTTACGCGGGGGAGGGGCCTACGAGCAGTACTTC,CASSLRGGGAYEQYF,-,TRBD2,15,TRBV11-3,TRBJ2-7
TGTGCCAGCAGCCCAGAGGACACGTACTACGAGCAGTACTTC,CASSPEDTYYEQYF,few,-,14,TRBV9,TRBJ2-7
TGTGCCAGCAGCTTAGTTTGGCGGGAGGGGGCATACAATGAGCAGTTCTTC,CASSLVWREGAYNEQFF,-,TRBD2,17,TRBV7-8,TRBJ2-1
TGCGCCACCGCCGGGACAGGGAACACAGATACGCAGTATTTT,CATAGTGNTDTQYF,few,TRBD1,14,TRBV5-1,TRBJ2-3
TGTGCCACCAGCAGAGGTTCGGGAGCGGCAGAGACCCAGTACTTC,CATSRGSGAAETQYF,-,-,15,TRBV15,TRBJ2-5
TGCGCCAGCAGCCAAGATGCAGGACAGGGGATCGAGACCCAGTACTTC,CASSQDAGQGIETQYF,few,TRBD1,16,TRBV4-3,TRBJ2-5
TGTGCCAGCTCACCTGTCAGGGATCTTCCGTTTCCGTGGAATGAGCAGTTCTTC,CASSPVRDLPFPWNEQFF,-,-,18,TRBV18,TRBJ2-1
TGCAGTGCTAGAGATCTCCCGGGGGCGGCTGAAGCTTTCTTT,CSARDLPGAAEAFF,few,-,14,TRBV20-1,TRBJ1-1
TGCGCCAGCAGCCAAGCCAGTCGGAGCGCCTACGAGCAGTACTTC,CASSQASRSAYEQYF,few,-,15,TRBV4-3,TRBJ2-7
TGCGCCAGCAGCCAAGATTTAGCGGTTCTAGGCTCCATCGAGCAGTACTTC,CASSQDLAVLGSIEQYF,few,-,17,TRBV4-3,TRBJ2-7
TGTGCCACCAGATCACGCGGGGACACTGAAGCTTTCTTT,CATRSRGDTEAFF,-,-,13,TRBV24-1,TRBJ1-1
TGCGCCAGCAGCCAAGGACTAGCTAAGTATGAGCAGTTCTTC,CASSQGLAKYEQFF,-,TRBD2,14,TRBV10-1,TRBJ2-1
TGTGCCTCCTTAGGGCGGGAGGGCCTCGAGCAGTACTTC,CASLGREGLEQYF,many,TRBD2,13,TRBV10-3,TRBJ2-7
TGTGCCAGCAGCCAGACAGCGGGACCCAACACAGATACGCAGTATTTT,CASSQTAGPNTDTQYF,few,TRBD2,16,TRBV6-2/TRBV6-3,TRBJ2-3
TGTGCCAGCAGCGTCTCGAAGGGGTTTTGGGCCAACGTCCTGACTTTC,CASSVSKGFWANVLTF,-,-,16,TRBV7-9,TRBJ2-6
TGCGCCAGCAGCCAAGACACAGGGTGGAATGAGCAGTTCTTC,CASSQDTGWNEQFF,few,-,14,TRBV4-3,TRBJ2-1
TGTGCTAGTGGTCTTGTAGCGGGAGGGGAGCAGTTCTTC,CASGLVAGGEQFF,-,TRBD2,13,TRBV12-5,TRBJ2-1
TGCAGTGCTAGAGATTGGATAGCACAAAGCCCCTACAATGAGCAGTTCTTC,CSARDWIAQSPYNEQFF,many,-,17,TRBV20-1,TRBJ2-1
TGCAGCACTGCGAGGGACGCAGGCACAGATACGCAGTATTTT,CSTARDAGTDTQYF,few,-,14,TRBV29-1,TRBJ2-3
TGTGCCAGTAGTATTGCCACTAATGAGCAGTTCTTC,CASSIATNEQFF,few,-,12,TRBV19,TRBJ2-1